One sample yielded the 32 T cell receptor beta chains listed below, sequenced in a study of a mutant IDH1 vaccine in newly diagnosed glioma. Stated time point: baseline, week 1 (first vaccination visit). Treatment meaning: pre-vaccination baseline after standard-of-care therapy. Measured with immunoSEQ multiplex PCR; TCRdb has only the in-frame clones, and not every one. The sample has under 65,000 clones; 70% to 90% are singletons. The specimen was PBMCs, collected from a glioma patient treated with radiotherapy, temozolomide or both. Source of these receptors: a man younger than 30 with glioma.

The V gene is TRBV30, the J gene TRBJ1-5, with D perhaps TRBD1 (5 bases). Germline lookup yields CDR1 GTSNPN and CDR2 SVGIG (reference sequence). The length of the CDR3 is 14 residues. Trimming took 5 bases from V and 7 from J, leaving 18 bases between them. The CDR3 loop reads CAWGGTRGNQPQHF. CDR3 bases: TGTGCCTGGGGGGGTACGAGGGGTAACCAGCCCCAGCATTTT.

V gene TRBV4-1 combines with J gene TRBJ1-3; possibly TRBD1 for D (5 bases). The germline V gene has CDR1 MGHRA and CDR2 YSYEKL. This CDR3 has 15 residues. With 0 bases removed from V and 3 bases from J, the gap between germline ends came to 9 bases. The DNA for the CDR3 is TGCGCCAGCAGCCAAGATTCAGGGTATGGAAACACCATATATTTT. Amino acid sequence: CASSQDSGYGNTIYF.

This chain connects TRBV14 to TRBJ2-7; TRBD1 matches at 8 bases. The trim removed 5 bases at V and 6 bases at J, leaving 9 bases unmatched. The length of the CDR3 is 14 residues. The V gene's germline CDR1 is SGHDN and CDR2 FVKESK. The CDR3 loop reads CASSYRGWSLEQYF. The CDR3 bases are TGTGCCAGCAGCTACAGGGGGTGGTCCCTCGAGCAGTACTTC.

This chain uses TRBV10-3 with TRBJ1-1; TRBD1 is a possible D gene (5 bases). This CDR3 has 15 residues. Trimming removed 2 bases from V and 0 bases from J, with 10 bases in between. The germline V gene encodes CDR1 ENHRY and CDR2 SYGVKD. CDR3 in amino acids: CAISEGGRLNTEAFF. The CDR3 DNA reads TGTGCCATCAGTGAGGGGGGTCGTTTGAACACTGAAGCTTTCTTT.

The rearrangement joins TRBV10-3 to TRBJ1-1; weak D call: TRBD1 (6 bases). V was cut by 0 bases and J by 1 base, with 12 bases left in between. The germline gives CDR1 ENHRY, CDR2 SYGVKD. This CDR3 is built from 16 residues. Here the CDR3 DNA reads TGTGCCATCAGTGAGTCCACAGGGCTCGGGAACACTGAAGCTTTCTTT. It translates to CAISESTGLGNTEAFF.

The chain carries TRBV27 and TRBJ1-5; the D is unclear. V lost 5 bases and J 9 bases, leaving 11 bases between the germline ends. Per germline, CDR1 MNHEY and CDR2 SMNVEV (reference sequence). This CDR3 is built from 12 residues. The CDR3 nucleotides read TGTGCCAGCAGTGTTGGAGGTGCGCCCCAGCATTTT. As protein: CASSVGGAPQHF.

The V call is TRBV5-1, the J call TRBJ1-1; the D gene is possibly TRBD1 (5 bases). The CDR3 length is 14 residues. V lost 0 bases to trimming and J lost 7 bases, with 13 bases between them. Germline CDR1 and CDR2: SGHRS and YFSETQ. The CDR3 bases are TGCGCCAGCAGCTTGGATGGGGGAACAGGTGAAGCTTTCTTT. Translation gives CASSLDGGTGEAFF. Based on the CDR3 plus reference TRBV5-1 and TRBJ1-1, the full variable domain is KAGVTQTPRYLIKTRGQQVTLSCSPISGHRSVSWYQQTPGQGLQFLFEYFSETQRNKGNFPGRFSGRQFSNSRSEMNVSTLELGDSALYLCASSLDGGTGEAFFGQGTRLTVV.

The J gene is TRBJ2-7, the V gene TRBV9; unclear D gene. Germline assignment: CDR1 SGDLS and CDR2 YYNGEE. The V end was cut by 0 bases, the J end by 6 bases, with 4 bases between. The CDR3 is 11 amino acids. For the CDR3, the DNA is TGTGCCAGCAGCGTAGGGCGCGAGCAGTACTTC. Amino acid sequence: CASSVGREQYF.

V is TRBV29-1 and J is TRBJ2-1, with 8 bases identical to TRBD2. V was clipped by 6 bases and J by 3 bases; unmatched bases: 10. The CDR3 has 15 amino acids. CDR1 and CDR2 (germline): SQVTM, ANQGSEA. CDR3 nucleotides: TGCAGCGTCCCCGGGACTAGGGGATTCTACAATGAGCAGTTCTTC. Residues: CSVPGTRGFYNEQFF.

In its sample, this clone was seen a few times. Here the CDR3 DNA reads TGTGCCTGGAGCGGACTTTCGAGAGACTATGGCTACACCTTC. Translated: CAWSGLSRDYGYTF. This chain joins TRBV30 and TRBJ1-2; D gene unclear. The V end was cut by 3 bases, the J end by 3 bases, with 14 bases between. Germline V gives CDR1 GTSNPN, CDR2 SVGIG (reference sequence). This CDR3 is built from 14 residues.

A few counts support this clone. Other nucleotide sequences from this sample produce the same CDR3. CDR3: CASSLGGPNTEAFF. DNA of the CDR3: TGTGCCAGCAGCCTGGGGGGCCCGAACACTGAAGCTTTCTTT. The chain employs TRBV11-3 and TRBJ1-1, with D possibly matching TRBD1 (6 bases). Germline CDR1 is SGHNT and CDR2 is YENEEA. The CDR3 is 14 amino acids. Deletions cut 5 bases from V and 1 base from J, with 11 bases between.

There are a few counts of this clone. V and J are TRBV4-1 and TRBJ1-5; D unresolved. The CDR3 loop spans 16 amino acids. With 1 base removed from V and 0 bases from J, the gap between germline ends came to 10 bases. Germline V gene lookup returns CDR1 MGHRA and CDR2 YSYEKL. The CDR3 DNA reads as TGCGCCAGCAGCCAAGGGGCGGAACCTAGCAATCAGCCCCAGCATTTT. It is translated as CASSQGAEPSNQPQHF.

The rearrangement links TRBV7-2 to TRBJ1-1, with D hard to call. This CDR3 comprises 13 residues. V shed 6 bases and J shed 1 base, with 9 bases lying between them. Germline CDR1 reads SGHTA; CDR2 reads FQGNSA. CDR3 sequence reads: CASSQGSNTEAFF. The CDR3 coding sequence is TGTGCCAGCAGTCAAGGGTCGAACACTGAAGCTTTCTTT. Full variable domain (outside the CDR3, taken from reference TRBV7-2 and TRBJ1-1): GAGVSQSPSNKVTEKGKDVELRCDPISGHTALYWYRQSLGQGLEFLIYFQGNSAPDKSGLPSDRFSAERTGGSVSTLTIQRTQQEDSAVYLCASSQGSNTEAFFGQGTRLTVV.

A word on this clone: Other nucleotide sequences from this sample produce the same CDR3. This sequence joins TRBV7-9 and TRBJ1-2; no definite D call. CDR3 length: 13 residues. In germline, CDR1 is SEHNR, CDR2 FQNEAQ (reference sequence). V shed 1 base and J shed 5 bases, with 8 bases lying between them. This CDR3 reads CASSLGTSYGYTF. DNA for the CDR3: TGTGCCAGCAGCTTAGGAACTTCGTATGGCTACACCTTC.

This clone was picked up one time. The J gene is TRBJ1-5, the V gene TRBV18, with 8 bases lining up with TRBD1. Germline V lookup: CDR1 KGHSH, CDR2 LQKENI. V dropped 0 bases and J dropped 3; count of bases not matched to a gene: 1. The length of the CDR3 is 15 residues. CDR3: CASSPPGQANQPQHF. As DNA, the CDR3 is TGTGCCAGCTCACCACCGGGACAGGCCAATCAGCCCCAGCATTTT.

The J gene is TRBJ2-7, the V gene TRBV9; a possible D gene is TRBD2 (6 bases). This CDR3 has 16 residues. V lost 0 bases to trimming and J lost 2 bases, with 15 bases between them. The germline V gene encodes CDR1 SGDLS and CDR2 YYNGEE. The CDR3 reads CASSVDDDTGAYEQYF. The CDR3 region has the DNA TGTGCCAGCAGCGTAGATGATGACACGGGAGCCTACGAGCAGTACTTC.

The chain is built from TRBV5-6 and TRBJ1-5, with D uncertain. CDR1 is SGHDT and CDR2 is YYEEEE in the germline V gene. The CDR3 spans 14 residues. Trimming shortened V by 0 bases and J by 10 bases, and 14 bases separated the two germline ends. CDR3 DNA: TGTGCCAGCAGCTTGGGACACTTGAGTTACCCCCAGCATTTT. Its protein product is CASSLGHLSYPQHF.

The chain is built from TRBV4-2 and TRBJ2-3; D is possibly TRBD1 or TRBD2 (5 bases each). The V end lost 1 base, the J end lost 0 bases, and 17 bases lay between the germline ends. The V gene's germline CDR1 is LGHNA and CDR2 YNFKEQ. The CDR3 has 18 residues. The CDR3 loop reads CASSQVRTGTLSTDTQYF. The DNA for the CDR3 is TGTGCCAGCAGCCAAGTCCGGACGGGGACCCTTAGCACAGATACGCAGTATTTT.

This clone was found once. V and J are TRBV5-1 and TRBJ2-1; a weak D match, TRBD1 (5 bases). This CDR3 comprises 15 residues. Germline V gene lookup returns CDR1 SGHRS and CDR2 YFSETQ. Trimming removed 4 bases from V and 2 bases from J, with 13 bases in between. CDR3 loop: CASSASGNTYNEQFF. Here the CDR3 DNA reads TGCGCCAGCAGCGCATCAGGGAATACCTACAATGAGCAGTTCTTC. The whole variable domain, filled in from reference TRBV5-1 and TRBJ2-1, reads KAGVTQTPRYLIKTRGQQVTLSCSPISGHRSVSWYQQTPGQGLQFLFEYFSETQRNKGNFPGRFSGRQFSNSRSEMNVSTLELGDSALYLCASSASGNTYNEQFFGPGTRLTVL.

The rearrangement uses TRBV6-5 and TRBJ1-4, with no clear D. V shed 6 bases and J shed 5 bases, with 13 bases lying between them. Germline-derived CDR1 and CDR2 are MNHEY and SVGAGI. The CDR3 spans 14 residues. The chain's CDR3 is CASSPFGLNEKLFF. The CDR3 coding sequence is TGTGCCAGCAGCCCCTTCGGACTCAATGAAAAACTGTTTTTT.

This clone came up a few times. V usage is TRBV4-3 and J usage is TRBJ2-2; 8 bases agree with TRBD2. From germline, CDR1 is LGHNA and CDR2 YSLEER. CDR3 length: 15 residues. J gave up 8 bases and V 1 base, and 6 bases lay outside the gene matches. DNA for the CDR3: TGCGCCAGCAGCCAAGGGGCGGGGGGTGTGGGGGAGCTGTTTTTT. Protein sequence: CASSQGAGGVGELFF.

J is TRBJ2-4 and V is TRBV30; 11 bases agree with TRBD2. There are 13 residues in the CDR3. Germline assignment: CDR1 GTSNPN and CDR2 SVGIG (reference sequence). J gave up 8 bases and V 5 bases, and 5 bases lay outside the gene matches. The CDR3 reads CAWGMGLADIQYF. For the CDR3, the DNA is TGTGCCTGGGGTATGGGACTAGCGGACATTCAGTACTTC.

The gene calls are TRBV6-5 and TRBJ1-1, with D unresolved. This CDR3 is built from 15 residues. Germline CDR1 reads MNHEY; CDR2 reads SVGAGI. The V end lost 0 bases, the J end lost 5 bases, and 13 bases lay between the germline ends. CDR3 nucleotide sequence: TGTGCCAGCAGTTACTCAGTGAAGATGGGGACTGAAGCTTTCTTT. Its protein is CASSYSVKMGTEAFF.

The rearrangement uses TRBV7-6 and TRBJ1-4, with 7 bases matching TRBD1. Germline loops: CDR1 SGHVS, CDR2 FNYEAQ. The V segment lost 5 bases and the J segment 8 bases; nucleotides outside the gene matches: 11. The CDR3 contains 15 residues. CDR3 DNA sequence: TGTGCCAGCAGCCCCAGGAGGACAGGAGGAGAAAAACTGTTTTTT. This sequence encodes CASSPRRTGGEKLFF.

CDR3 nucleotide sequence: TGTGCCAGATCCCGGGGGAACAATCAGCCCCAGCATTTT. Translation gives CARSRGNNQPQHF. The V gene is TRBV14, the J gene TRBJ1-5; D is perhaps TRBD1 (5 bases). V was cut by 9 bases and J by 3 bases, with 12 bases left in between. The V gene's germline CDR1 is SGHDN and CDR2 FVKESK. CDR3 length: 13 residues. The whole variable domain, remainder taken from reference TRBV14 and TRBJ1-5, is EAGVTQFPSHSVIEKGQTVTLRCDPISGHDNLYWYRRVMGKEIKFLLHFVKESKQDESGMPNNRFLAERTGGTYSTLKVQPAELEDSGVYFCARSRGNNQPQHFGDGTRLSIL.

The CDR3 DNA reads as TGTGCCAGCAGTGATGGACAGTTAACAGATACGCAGTATTTT. Protein sequence: CASSDGQLTDTQYF. The chain combines TRBV6-1 with TRBJ2-3; D perhaps matches TRBD1 (6 bases). Germline lookup yields CDR1 MNHNS and CDR2 SASEGT. This CDR3 has 14 amino acids. Trimming took 3 bases from V and 3 from J, leaving 10 bases between them.

This chain connects TRBV5-1 to TRBJ1-2; no firm D call. Germline V gives CDR1 SGHRS, CDR2 YFSETQ. The CDR3 totals 14 residues. The V gene lost 0 bases and the J gene lost 8 bases, with 14 bases spanning the gap. CDR3 nucleotide sequence: TGCGCCAGCAGCTTGGCCTTGGCAGGTGGAGGCTACACCTTC. Its translation: CASSLALAGGGYTF.

The chain joins TRBV7-9 to TRBJ1-6; D not resolved. Germline-derived CDR1 and CDR2 are SEHNR and FQNEAQ (reference sequence). The CDR3 totals 16 residues. V shed 5 bases and J shed 5 bases, with 16 bases lying between them. The chain's CDR3 is CASSHRWGRNNSPLHF. The DNA for the CDR3 is TGTGCCAGCAGCCACCGGTGGGGTCGGAATAATTCACCCCTCCACTTT.

V is TRBV7-9 and J is TRBJ1-1; D is undetermined. V was pared by 1 base and J by 1 base, with 4 bases between. Germline V gives CDR1 SEHNR, CDR2 FQNEAQ (reference sequence). The CDR3 runs to 13 residues. Written as DNA, the CDR3 is TGTGCCAGCAGCTTAGGGACGAACACTGAAGCTTTCTTT. Protein product: CASSLGTNTEAFF. The full variable domain, its missing parts supplied by reference TRBV7-9 and TRBJ1-1, is DTGVSQNPRHKITKRGQNVTFRCDPISEHNRLYWYRQTLGQGPEFLTYFQNEAQLEKSRLLSDRFSAERPKGSFSTLEIQRTEQGDSAMYLCASSLGTNTEAFFGQGTRLTVV.

The rearrangement joins TRBV4-2 to TRBJ1-3; D uncertain. Trimming stripped 0 bases from V and 4 bases from J, with 13 bases between. Germline CDR1 and CDR2: LGHNA and YNFKEQ. This CDR3 region has 16 residues. The CDR3 sequence is CASSQDRNGIGNTIYF. In DNA form, the CDR3 reads TGTGCCAGCAGCCAAGATAGGAACGGGATCGGAAACACCATATATTTT.

V usage is TRBV29-1 and J usage is TRBJ2-5; 10 nucleotides line up with TRBD1. After removal of 5 bases from V and 5 bases from J, the junction contained 8 bases not matched to a gene. CDR1 is SQVTM, CDR2 ANQGSEA, per germline. The CDR3 has 14 residues. The CDR3 loop reads CSVNRRDRGETQYF. The CDR3 bases are TGCAGCGTTAACCGCCGGGACAGGGGCGAGACCCAGTACTTC. Full variable domain (rest looked up from reference TRBV29-1 and TRBJ2-5): SAVISQKPSRDICQRGTSLTIQCQVDSQVTMMFWYRQQPGQSLTLIATANQGSEATYESGFVIDKFPISRPNLTFSTLTVSNMSPEDSSIYLCSVNRRDRGETQYFGPGTRLLVL.

This clone was counted once. The CDR3 sequence is CASSDSYGYTF. CDR3 bases: TGTGCCAGCAGTGATAGCTATGGCTACACCTTC. The chain links TRBV28 to TRBJ1-2; D remains ambiguous. The CDR3 has 11 residues. Germline-derived CDR1 and CDR2 are MDHEN and SYDVKM. V lost 5 bases to trimming and J lost 4 bases, with 5 bases between them.